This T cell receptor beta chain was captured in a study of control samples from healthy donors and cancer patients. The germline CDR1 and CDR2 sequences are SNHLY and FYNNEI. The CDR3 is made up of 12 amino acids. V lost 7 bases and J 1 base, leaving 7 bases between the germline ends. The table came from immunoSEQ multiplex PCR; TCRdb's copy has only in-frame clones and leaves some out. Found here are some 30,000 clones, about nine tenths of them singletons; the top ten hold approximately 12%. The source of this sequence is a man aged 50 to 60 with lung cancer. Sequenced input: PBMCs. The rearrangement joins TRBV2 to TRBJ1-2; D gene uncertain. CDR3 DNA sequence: TGTGCCAGCATTGAGGTTAACTATGGCTACACCTTC. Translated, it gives CASIEVNYGYTF.